This T cell receptor (beta chain) emerged from a study of shared clonotypes between healthy human individuals. Study at large: Donors consisted of a couple of women and three men between 18 and 49. Whole-study findings and limits: Even with large depth, rarefaction showed that sorted-subset sequencing was incomplete.

A word on this clone: Its antigen is not known.

Trimming cost V 6 bases and J 4 bases, with 18 bases left between them. The CDR3 is made up of 15 amino acids. Germline loops: CDR1 KGHSH, CDR2 LQKENI. Every subset had its genomic DNA shared out evenly among several immunoSEQ plates. Sequencing was performed with immunoSEQ multiplex PCR; in TCRdb, only in-frame clones are kept and a portion is missing. The repertoire includes some 2,100,000 clones, about 93% of them detected once, and 1.5% to 2% sits in the top ten. Terminally differentiated effector memory CD45RA+ cells were excluded from the naive CD8 cells, which were CD45RO-negative and positively selected for CCR7. Healthy HIV-negative adults without recent acute infections or vaccinations served as donors.

The chain uses TRBV18 and TRBJ1-2; TRBD1 is a possible D gene (6 bases). This sequence was found in a man aged 18 to 30 in good health. Some clones in this sample may be carry-over from other donors' samples. Sequenced input: naive CD8+ T cells from PBMCs. The CDR3 here is CASSPGQRSFYGYTF. CDR3 DNA: TGTGCCAGCTCGCCTGGACAGCGATCCTTCTATGGCTACACCTTC.